One sample yielded the 20 T cell receptor beta chains listed below, sequenced in a study of blood T cells in healthy people across ages (dated by TCRdb to 2013 to 2016). Libraries were prepared through 5' RACE. A second PCR of roughly 6 to 11 cycles was run with a J-beta primer mix and a sample-barcoded 5' primer. TCRdb ran its own pipeline on the public reads, namely fastp trimming at Q25 and MiXCR clone calling, and kept in-frame beta chains. Identical CDR3 protein sequences are pooled into one entry, listed with their most common genes and DNA. The table for this sample lists roughly 1.9 million distinct CDR3 sequences; approximately 40% of them were counted only once. The ten largest clones add up to approximately 22% of the sample. Sequencing was done on a sample of blood. Receptor source: a human donor in good health.

The chain recombines TRBV15 with TRBJ2-5; D not certain. V gave up 0 bases and J gave up 6 bases, with 5 bases separating them. CDR1 and CDR2 from the germline V gene are LNHNV and YYDKDF (reference sequence). The CDR3 sequence is 12 residues long. The CDR3 spells CATSRDLQTQYF. In nucleotides, the CDR3 is TGTGCCACCAGCAGAGATTTGCAGACCCAGTACTTC.

The gene calls are TRBV7-3 and TRBJ2-1; 11 bases match TRBD1. V gave up 2 bases and J gave up 6 bases; unmatched junction bases: 3. The CDR3 totals 15 residues. The germline gives CDR1 SGHTA, CDR2 FQGTGA. The CDR3 bases are TGTGCCAGCAGCTTAGGACAGGGGGCGTCCAATGAGCAGTTCTTC. Translated, it gives CASSLGQGASNEQFF. The whole variable domain, remainder taken from reference TRBV7-3 and TRBJ2-1, is GAGVSQTPSNKVTEKGKYVELRCDPISGHTALYWYRQSLGQGPEFLIYFQGTGAADDSGLPNDRFFAVRPEGSVSTLKIQRTERGDSAVYLCASSLGQGASNEQFFGPGTRLTVL.

The gene calls are TRBV6-5 and TRBJ2-2; TRBD1 or TRBD2 may be the D gene (5 bases each). The CDR3 covers 16 residues. Deletions cut 0 bases from V and 5 bases from J, with 13 bases between. Germline loops: CDR1 MNHEY, CDR2 SVGAGI. The CDR3: CASSYSIGAGTGELFF. CDR3 DNA sequence: TGTGCCAGCAGTTACTCGATAGGGGCGGGTACCGGGGAGCTGTTTTTT.

The V gene is TRBV12-3 or TRBV12-4, the J gene TRBJ1-1; 9 positions agree with TRBD1. This CDR3 contains 12 residues. J gave up 8 bases and V 7 bases, and 5 bases lay outside the gene matches. The CDR3 nucleotides are TGTGCCAGCACCTCGGACAGGGGCGAAGCTTTCTTT. This codes for CASTSDRGEAFF.

V and J are TRBV6-2 or TRBV6-3 and TRBJ2-1; tentatively, D is TRBD2 (6 bases). There are 13 residues in the CDR3. Trimming took 5 bases from V and 9 from J, leaving 14 bases between them. Germline V gives CDR1 MNHEY, CDR2 SVGEGT. The CDR3 region has the DNA TGTGCCAGCAGTAGTAGTAGCGGAGGTGAGCAGTTCTTC. Encoded protein: CASSSSSGGEQFF.

This chain connects TRBV9 to TRBJ2-3; weak D call: TRBD2 (5 bases). CDR3 length: 14 amino acids. Per germline, CDR1 SGDLS and CDR2 YYNGEE. Between the trimmed V and J ends, which lost 2 bases and 1 base, there was a span of 8 bases. The CDR3 bases are TGTGCCAGCAGCGTGATCGGGGGCACAGATACGCAGTATTTT. Its protein is CASSVIGGTDTQYF.

This chain joins TRBV7-8 and TRBJ2-7; TRBD1 matches at 7 bases. CDR1 and CDR2 (germline): SGHVS, FQNEAQ. V was clipped by 7 bases and J by 0 bases; unmatched bases: 6. This CDR3 contains 14 residues. The CDR3 region has the DNA TGTGCCAGCACCCAAACAGGGGCCTCCTACGAGCAGTACTTC. This codes for CASTQTGASYEQYF. Full variable domain (remainder filled in from reference TRBV7-8 and TRBJ2-7): GAGVSQSPRYKVAKRGQDVALRCDPISGHVSLFWYQQALGQGPEFLTYFQNEAQLDKSGLPSDRFFAERPEGSVSTLKIQRTQQEDSAVYLCASTQTGASYEQYFGPGTRLTVT.

V usage is TRBV20-1 and J usage is TRBJ2-1, with D unresolved. The DNA end favors TRBJ2-7, so the J call may be wrong. This CDR3 comprises 13 residues. CDR1 DFQATT and CDR2 SNEGSKA come from the germline V gene (reference sequence). The CDR3 nucleotides read TGCAGTGCCGAGAGGAGCTCCTACAATGAGCAGTACTTC. Translating gives CSAERSSYNEQYF.

The V call is TRBV12-3 or TRBV12-4, the J call TRBJ1-2; 8 bases match TRBD1. The CDR3 has 14 residues. V was pared by 6 bases and J by 6 bases, with 9 bases of the junction left unmatched. CDR3 sequence (DNA): TGTGCCAGCAGCCCCGGACAGGGACCACATGGCTACACCTTC. Amino acids: CASSPGQGPHGYTF.

The chain carries TRBV7-2 and TRBJ2-5, with D perhaps TRBD1 or TRBD2 (5 bases each). Trimming pared 6 bases from V and 3 bases from J, leaving 17 bases between. Germline CDR1 SGHTA, CDR2 FQGNSA. The CDR3 runs to 15 residues. CDR3 region: CASRRTGQLKETQYF. The DNA for the CDR3 is TGTGCCAGCAGGAGAACGGGGCAGTTAAAAGAGACCCAGTACTTC.

The rearrangement joins TRBV11-3 to TRBJ1-1; D unclear. Trimming cost V 5 bases and J 0 bases, with 13 bases left between them. This CDR3 region has 15 residues. CDR1 and CDR2 (germline): SGHNT, YENEEA. The DNA for the CDR3 is TGTGCCAGCAGCACCGAGGAGGGCTTGAACACTGAAGCTTTCTTT. It translates to CASSTEEGLNTEAFF.

In this sample, this clonotype turned up a few times. The J gene is TRBJ2-1, the V gene TRBV28; D is perhaps TRBD2 (5 bases). V shed 2 bases and J shed 7 bases, with 15 bases lying between them. CDR3 length: 15 residues. Germline-derived CDR1 and CDR2 are MDHEN and SYDVKM. The CDR3 sequence is CASSLHGGSKNEQFF. Here the CDR3 DNA reads TGTGCCAGCAGTTTACACGGTGGGAGTAAAAATGAGCAGTTCTTC.

V is TRBV11-2 and J is TRBJ1-6; no clear D gene. The V end was cut by 0 bases, the J end by 8 bases, with 5 bases between. In germline, CDR1 is SGHAT, CDR2 FQNNGV. This CDR3 has 13 amino acids. CDR3 nucleotide sequence: TGTGCCAGCAGCTTAGAATTATATTCACCCCTCCACTTT. Translation gives CASSLELYSPLHF.

This clonotype was detected many times. CDR3 DNA: TGTGCCAGCAGCTTGGATGGGACTAGCTCAGAGACCCAGTACTTC. Protein: CASSLDGTSSETQYF. The chain uses TRBV5-5 and TRBJ2-5, with TRBD2 matching 9 bases. CDR3 length: 15 amino acids. V gave up 0 bases and J gave up 4 bases; unmatched junction bases: 4. From germline, CDR1 is SGHKS and CDR2 YYEKEE (reference sequence).

The V gene is TRBV29-1, the J gene TRBJ2-1; no clear D gene. The CDR3 extends over 12 amino acids. The germline V gene encodes CDR1 SQVTM and CDR2 ANQGSEA. V lost 6 bases and J lost 6, with 12 bases in between. DNA for the CDR3: TGCAGCGTAGTACTTAAGGGCAATGAGCAGTTCTTC. Its translation: CSVVLKGNEQFF.

The CDR3 region is CASSSRWTGGTDTQYF. The CDR3 DNA reads as TGTGCCAGCAGTTCCCGGTGGACAGGGGGCACAGATACGCAGTATTTT. The chain is built from TRBV28 and TRBJ2-3, with 9 bases that match TRBD1. V lost 4 bases, J lost 1 base, and 6 bases stayed unmatched. Germline values: CDR1 MDHEN, CDR2 SYDVKM. The CDR3 sequence is 16 residues long.

The CDR3 DNA follows: TGTGCCAGCAGCCAAGTAACATCAGGGTGCAATGAGCAGTTCTTC. This codes for CASSQVTSGCNEQFF. J is TRBJ2-1 and V is TRBV14; TRBD1 is a possible D gene (5 bases). This CDR3 region has 15 residues. The ends were cut back, 1 base at V and 6 bases at J, with 13 bases in the middle. CDR1 and CDR2 (germline): SGHDN, FVKESK.

The V and J genes are TRBV7-9 and TRBJ2-4; 7 nucleotides align to TRBD2. TRBJ2-7 explains the end of the DNA better; the J call may be wrong. There are 17 residues in the CDR3. Per the germline V gene, CDR1 is SEHNR and CDR2 is FQNEAQ (reference sequence). The CDR3 protein is CASSLSSGGKLTYEQYF. In DNA, the CDR3 is TGTGCCAGCAGCTTAAGTTCGGGGGGAAAATTAACCTACGAGCAGTACTTC.

As regards this clonotype: Germline is not matched at one junction end, which may reflect a read error. This chain joins TRBV5-1 and TRBJ2-2; D ambiguous. In germline, CDR1 is SGHRS, CDR2 YFSETQ. The CDR3 runs 14 residues. CDR3 region: CASSPGRNTGELFF. CDR3 bases: TGTGCCAGCAGCCCCGGACGGAATACCGGGGAGCTGTTTTTT.

The chain couples TRBV10-2 to TRBJ2-7, with TRBD1 identical over 7 bases. The V segment lost 5 bases and the J segment 0 bases; nucleotides outside the gene matches: 16. The germline V gene encodes CDR1 WSHSY and CDR2 SAAADI. This CDR3 spans 18 amino acids. CDR3 loop: CASSWLQGTGLGSYEQYF. CDR3 nucleotides: TGCGCCAGCAGTTGGTTACAGGGGACGGGCCTCGGCTCCTACGAGCAGTACTTC.